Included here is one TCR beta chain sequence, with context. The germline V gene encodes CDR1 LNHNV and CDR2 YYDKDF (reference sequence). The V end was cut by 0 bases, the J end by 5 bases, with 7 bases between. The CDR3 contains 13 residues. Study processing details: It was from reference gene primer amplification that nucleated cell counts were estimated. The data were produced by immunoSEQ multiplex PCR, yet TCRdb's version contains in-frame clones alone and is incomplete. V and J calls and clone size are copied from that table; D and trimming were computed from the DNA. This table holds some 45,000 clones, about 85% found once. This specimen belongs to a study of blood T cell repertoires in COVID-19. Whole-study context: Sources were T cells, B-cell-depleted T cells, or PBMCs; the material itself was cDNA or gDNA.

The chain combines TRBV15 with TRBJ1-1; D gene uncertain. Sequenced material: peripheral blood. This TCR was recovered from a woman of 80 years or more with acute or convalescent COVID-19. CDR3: CATSRDGQTEAFF. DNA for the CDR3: TGTGCCACCAGCAGAGATGGGCAAACTGAAGCTTTCTTT.